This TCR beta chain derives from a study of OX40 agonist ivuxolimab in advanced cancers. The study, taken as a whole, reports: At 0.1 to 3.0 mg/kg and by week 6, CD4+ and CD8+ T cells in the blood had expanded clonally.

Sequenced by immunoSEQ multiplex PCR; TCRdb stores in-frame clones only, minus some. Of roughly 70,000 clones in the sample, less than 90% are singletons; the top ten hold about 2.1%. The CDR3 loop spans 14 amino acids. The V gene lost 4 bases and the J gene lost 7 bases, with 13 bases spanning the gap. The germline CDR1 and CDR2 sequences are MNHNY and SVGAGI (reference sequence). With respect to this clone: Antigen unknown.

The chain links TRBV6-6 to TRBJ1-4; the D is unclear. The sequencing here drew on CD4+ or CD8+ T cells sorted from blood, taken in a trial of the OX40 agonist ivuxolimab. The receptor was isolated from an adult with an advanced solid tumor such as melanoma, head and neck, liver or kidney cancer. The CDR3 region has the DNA TGTGCCAGCAGTTTGAAGCTGAGGGCTGAAAAACTGTTTTTT. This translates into CASSLKLRAEKLFF.